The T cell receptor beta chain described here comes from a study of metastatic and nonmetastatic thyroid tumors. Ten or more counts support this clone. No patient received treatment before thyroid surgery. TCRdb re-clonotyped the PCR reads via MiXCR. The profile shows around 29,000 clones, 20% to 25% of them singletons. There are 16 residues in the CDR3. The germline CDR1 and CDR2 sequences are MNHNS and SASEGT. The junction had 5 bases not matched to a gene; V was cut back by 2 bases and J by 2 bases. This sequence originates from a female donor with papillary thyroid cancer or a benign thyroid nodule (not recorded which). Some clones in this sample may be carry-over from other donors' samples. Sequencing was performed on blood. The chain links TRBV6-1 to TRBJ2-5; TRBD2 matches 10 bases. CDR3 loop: CASSELAGVGQETQYF. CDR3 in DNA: TGTGCCAGCAGTGAACTAGCGGGGGTGGGTCAAGAGACCCAGTACTTC.